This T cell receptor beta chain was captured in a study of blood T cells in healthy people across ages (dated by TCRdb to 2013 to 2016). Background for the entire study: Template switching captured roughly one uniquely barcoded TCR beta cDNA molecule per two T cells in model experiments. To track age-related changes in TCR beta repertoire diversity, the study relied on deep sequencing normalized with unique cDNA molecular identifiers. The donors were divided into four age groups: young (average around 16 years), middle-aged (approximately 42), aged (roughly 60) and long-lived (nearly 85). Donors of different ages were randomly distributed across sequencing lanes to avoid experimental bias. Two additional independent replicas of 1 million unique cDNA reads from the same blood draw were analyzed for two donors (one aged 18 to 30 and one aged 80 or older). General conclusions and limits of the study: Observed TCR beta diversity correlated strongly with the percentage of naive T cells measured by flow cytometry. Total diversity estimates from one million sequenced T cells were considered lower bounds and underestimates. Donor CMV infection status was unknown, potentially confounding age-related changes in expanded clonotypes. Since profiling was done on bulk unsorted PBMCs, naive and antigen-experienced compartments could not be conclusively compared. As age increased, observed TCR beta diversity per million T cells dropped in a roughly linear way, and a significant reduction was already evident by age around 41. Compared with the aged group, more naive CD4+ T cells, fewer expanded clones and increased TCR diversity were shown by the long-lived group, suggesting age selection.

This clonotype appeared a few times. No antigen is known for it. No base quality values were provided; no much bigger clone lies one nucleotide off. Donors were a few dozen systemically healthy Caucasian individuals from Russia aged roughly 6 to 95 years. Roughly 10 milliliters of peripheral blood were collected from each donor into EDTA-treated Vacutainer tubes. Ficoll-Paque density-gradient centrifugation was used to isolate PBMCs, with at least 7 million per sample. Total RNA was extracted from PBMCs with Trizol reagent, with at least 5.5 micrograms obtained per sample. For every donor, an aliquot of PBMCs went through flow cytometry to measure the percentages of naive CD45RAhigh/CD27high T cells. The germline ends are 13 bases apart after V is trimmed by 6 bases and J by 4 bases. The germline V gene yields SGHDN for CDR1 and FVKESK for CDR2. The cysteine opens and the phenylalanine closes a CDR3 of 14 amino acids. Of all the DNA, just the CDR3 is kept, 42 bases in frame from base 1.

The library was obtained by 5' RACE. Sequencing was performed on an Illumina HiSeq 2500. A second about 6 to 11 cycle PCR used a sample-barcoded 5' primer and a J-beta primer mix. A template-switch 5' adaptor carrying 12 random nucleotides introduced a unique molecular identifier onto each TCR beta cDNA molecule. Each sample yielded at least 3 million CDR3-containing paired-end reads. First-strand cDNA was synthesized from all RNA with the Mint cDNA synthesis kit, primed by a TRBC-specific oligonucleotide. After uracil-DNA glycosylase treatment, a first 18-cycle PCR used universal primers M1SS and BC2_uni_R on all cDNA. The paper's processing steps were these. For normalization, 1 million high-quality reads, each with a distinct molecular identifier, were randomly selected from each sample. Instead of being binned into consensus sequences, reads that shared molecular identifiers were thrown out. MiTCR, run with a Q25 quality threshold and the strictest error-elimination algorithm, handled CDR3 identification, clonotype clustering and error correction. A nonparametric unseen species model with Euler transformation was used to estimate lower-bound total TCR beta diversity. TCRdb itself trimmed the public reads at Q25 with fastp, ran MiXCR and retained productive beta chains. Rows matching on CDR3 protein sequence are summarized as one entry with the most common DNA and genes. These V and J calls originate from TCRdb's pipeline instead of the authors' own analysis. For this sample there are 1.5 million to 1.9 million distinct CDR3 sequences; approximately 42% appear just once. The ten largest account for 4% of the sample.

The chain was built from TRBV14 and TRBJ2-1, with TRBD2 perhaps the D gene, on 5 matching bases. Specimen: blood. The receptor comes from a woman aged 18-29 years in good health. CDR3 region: CASRQNSVYNEQFF. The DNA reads TGTGCCAGCAGACAAAATAGCGTATACAATGAGCAGTTCTTC.